Below, 26 T cell receptor beta chains from the same sample are listed, as sequenced in a study of T cells in Graves' hyperthyroidism and ophthalmopathy. Authors of the study amplified TCR beta CDR3 regions from RNA transcripts. Carried out on the TCR CDR3, a first-round RT-PCR used the HTBI primer set. MiXCR, run by TCRdb on the multiplex PCR reads, gives a single entry per CDR3 protein. In the table there are 96,000 or so distinct CDR3 sequences, approximately 56% of which are singletons. Material: blood. The receptors were gathered from a woman aged 40-49 years with Graves' hyperthyroidism.

A remark on this clonotype: This may arise from a read error, as a much more abundant clone is one base away. This chain connects TRBV7-1 to TRBJ1-6; D is uncertain. TRBV7-1 qualifies as an ORF whose function is uncertain. The CDR3 has 12 residues. DNA for the CDR3: TGTGCCAGCACCAGCGGGAATTTACCCCTCCACTTT. This encodes CASTSGNLPLHF.

This clonotype was recorded many times. The chain links TRBV10-2 to TRBJ2-5, with D uncertain. The germline gives CDR1 WSHSY, CDR2 SAAADI. This CDR3 is built from 12 residues. The V end lost 0 bases, the J end lost 7 bases, and 6 bases lay between the germline ends. CDR3 sequence reads: CASSESELTQYF. The CDR3 region has the DNA TGCGCCAGCAGTGAGTCGGAGTTGACCCAGTACTTC.

Note on this clonotype: Just one base apart from a much larger clone, this may be a read error. The gene calls are TRBV20-1 and TRBJ1-1; D gene uncertain. From germline, CDR1 is DFQATT and CDR2 SNEGSKA (reference sequence). There are 15 residues in the CDR3. DNA of the CDR3: TGCAGTGTTAGACTCGGGGTAGGCGGGAACACTGAAGCTTTCTTT. It is translated as CSVRLGVGGNTEAFF.

This clonotype has a count of ten or more. The genes are TRBV2 and TRBJ2-7, with TRBD1 matching over 12 bases. Trimming at V came to 2 bases and at J to 7 bases, leaving 6 bases not matched to a gene. Germline V gene sequence: CDR1 SNHLY, CDR2 FYNNEI. There are 15 residues in the CDR3. The DNA of the CDR3 is TGTGCCAGCAGTGAACGGGGACAGGGGGCACTGGAGCAGTACTTC. Protein product: CASSERGQGALEQYF.

This clonotype has at least ten counts. CDR3 sequence (DNA): TGTGCCAGCAGCGTAGGAGAAGGGGGGGACGCCTATAATTCACCCCTCCACTTT. It is translated as CASSVGEGGDAYNSPLHF. The chain is built from TRBV9 and TRBJ1-6; TRBD1 might be the D (6 bases). With 0 bases removed from V and 2 bases from J, the gap between germline ends came to 15 bases. The CDR3 sequence is 18 residues long. In germline, CDR1 is SGDLS, CDR2 YYNGEE.

This sequence joins TRBV13 and TRBJ2-6; tentatively, D is TRBD1 or TRBD2 (5 bases each). The CDR3 extends over 17 amino acids. Germline V gene data show CDR1 as PRHDT and CDR2 as FYEKMQ (reference sequence). Trimming shortened V by 6 bases and J by 0 bases, and 15 bases separated the two germline ends. CDR3 sequence reads: CASSFPRGGSGANVLTF. The CDR3 DNA sequence: TGTGCCAGCAGTTTCCCCCGTGGGGGCTCTGGGGCCAACGTCCTGACTTTC.

This clonotype showed up many times. V and J are TRBV28 and TRBJ1-5, with D unclear. This CDR3 contains 12 residues. V was cut by 3 bases and J by 7 bases, with 7 bases left in between. CDR1 and CDR2 from the germline V gene are MDHEN and SYDVKM. CDR3 loop: CASSFGGQPQHF. The CDR3 DNA reads as TGTGCCAGCAGTTTCGGTGGGCAGCCCCAGCATTTT.

As for this clonotype: One junction end does not reproduce the germline sequence, and a read error may be involved. The rearrangement joins TRBV6-6 to TRBJ2-6, with D perhaps TRBD2 (6 bases). Germline V gene lookup returns CDR1 MNHNY and CDR2 SVGAGI (reference sequence). This CDR3 spans 14 amino acids. The CDR3 region has the DNA TGTGCCAGCAGTTACTCGCTCGGGGGCAACGTCCTGACTTTC. This sequence encodes CASSYSLGGNVLTF.

This rearrangement joins TRBV2 to TRBJ2-7, with 9 bases that match TRBD2. V gave up 3 bases and J gave up 5 bases; unmatched junction bases: 2. Germline CDR1 reads SNHLY; CDR2 reads FYNNEI. The CDR3 has 13 amino acids. The CDR3 DNA is TGTGCCAGCAGTGACCAGCGGGAGGACGAGCAGTACTTC. Protein sequence: CASSDQREDEQYF.

This chain joins TRBV4-2 and TRBJ2-7; D is possibly TRBD1 or TRBD2 (5 bases each). V lost 2 bases to trimming and J lost 1 base, with 9 bases between them. Germline CDR1 is LGHNA and CDR2 is YNFKEQ. The CDR3 has 14 amino acids. This CDR3 reads CASSQNRRSYEQYF. CDR3 bases: TGTGCCAGCAGCCAAAACAGGAGGTCCTACGAGCAGTACTTC.

This chain connects TRBV6-1 to TRBJ2-5, with TRBD2 identical over 9 bases. The CDR3 extends over 16 amino acids. Trimming took 5 bases from V and 1 from J; bases not matched to a gene: 8. Looked up from germline, CDR1 is MNHNS and CDR2 is SASEGT. The CDR3 sequence is CASSPGKTSGQETQYF. The CDR3 coding sequence is TGTGCCAGCAGTCCCGGCAAGACTAGCGGCCAAGAGACCCAGTACTTC.

This clonotype was recorded at least ten times. This chain joins TRBV28 and TRBJ1-4; TRBD1 might be the D (6 bases). The CDR3 is made up of 12 amino acids. V gave up 3 bases and J gave up 11 bases, with 10 bases separating them. Germline lookup yields CDR1 MDHEN and CDR2 SYDVKM. CDR3 coding DNA: TGTGCCAGCAGTTTTCAAGGGGGGAAACTGTTTTTT. Encoded protein: CASSFQGGKLFF.

Comment on this clonotype: A much larger clone is a single base away; this may be a read error. The J gene is TRBJ2-7, the V gene TRBV7-2, with D tentatively TRBD2 (6 bases). CDR1 is SGHTA, CDR2 FQGNSA, per germline. The CDR3 extends over 15 amino acids. The CDR3 here is CAGSLEIGGDYEQYF. In nucleotides, the CDR3 is TGTGCCGGCAGCCTGGAGATCGGGGGTGACTACGAGCAGTACTTC.

Concerning this clonotype: The junction and the germline gene differ at one end; a read error may be behind it. V gene TRBV29-1 combines with J gene TRBJ2-5, with TRBD1 identical over 7 bases. Germline CDR1 SQVTM, CDR2 ANQGSEA. CDR3 size: 11 residues. This chain's CDR3 is CSVADRQTQYF. The CDR3 DNA sequence: TGCAGCGTTGCGGACAGGCAGACTCAGTACTTC.

The V call is TRBV10-3, the J call TRBJ2-5; D possibly corresponds to TRBD2 (5 bases). Deletions cut 11 bases from V and 4 bases from J, with 17 bases between. This CDR3 region has 13 residues. Per the germline V gene, CDR1 is ENHRY and CDR2 is SYGVKD. The CDR3 DNA reads TGTGCCGTCAACTCGGGAAATCTAGAGACCCAGTACTTC. Encoded protein: CAVNSGNLETQYF.

The genes are TRBV12-3 or TRBV12-4 and TRBJ2-5; D is unclear. Trimming shortened V by 6 bases and J by 9 bases, and 14 bases separated the two germline ends. The CDR3 sequence is 12 residues long. CDR3 in DNA: TGTGCCAGCAGCAGTGTTTCTCAGCCCCAGTACTTC. This gives the protein CASSSVSQPQYF.

V gene TRBV20-1 combines with J gene TRBJ2-5; 9 bases line up with TRBD1. Trimming took 0 bases from V and 4 from J; bases not matched to a gene: 12. CDR3 length equals 17 residues. Looked up from germline, CDR1 is DFQATT and CDR2 is SNEGSKA (reference sequence). CDR3 in amino acids: CSARDPLDRGRGETQYF. The CDR3 nucleotides are TGCAGTGCTAGAGATCCCCTCGACAGGGGGAGGGGAGAGACCCAGTACTTC.

V and J are TRBV7-6 and TRBJ1-2, with a possible D match to TRBD1 (6 bases). Per the germline V gene, CDR1 is SGHVS and CDR2 is FNYEAQ. V gave up 6 bases and J gave up 12 bases, with 14 bases separating them. CDR3 length: 11 residues. The CDR3 nucleotides are TGTGCCAGCAGGGGGGCAGGGCGAAACACCTTC. Amino acid sequence: CASRGAGRNTF.

The V call is TRBV9, the J call TRBJ2-2; D gene ambiguous. V was cut by 3 bases and J by 4 bases, with 10 bases left in between. The CDR3 has 14 amino acids. Germline-derived CDR1 and CDR2 are SGDLS and YYNGEE. The CDR3 is CASSGRPGTGELFF. DNA of the CDR3: TGTGCCAGCAGCGGGAGACCCGGCACCGGGGAGCTGTTTTTT. The full variable domain, rest sourced from reference TRBV9 and TRBJ2-2, is DSGVTQTPKHLITATGQRVTLRCSPRSGDLSVYWYQQSLDQGLQFLIQYYNGEERAKGNILERFSAQQFPDLHSELNLSSLELGDSALYFCASSGRPGTGELFFGEGSRLTVL.

This clonotype was counted at least ten times. This chain uses TRBV6-2 or TRBV6-3 with TRBJ1-2; D is unclear. In germline, CDR1 is MNHEY, CDR2 SVGEGT. V lost 7 bases to trimming and J lost 4 bases, with 13 bases between them. There are 13 residues in the CDR3. DNA for the CDR3: TGTGCCAGCACCCTCCAGTCTGGCTATGGCTACACCTTC. Its translation: CASTLQSGYGYTF.

The chain carries TRBV7-9 and TRBJ2-5, with a possible D match to TRBD1 (5 bases). The CDR3 loop spans 16 amino acids. Germline values: CDR1 SEHNR, CDR2 FQNEAQ (reference sequence). Trimming pared 3 bases from V and 3 bases from J, leaving 17 bases between. The CDR3 reads CASSFRRTLKKETQYF. The CDR3 nucleotides read TGTGCCAGCAGCTTTCGAAGGACACTAAAGAAAGAGACCCAGTACTTC.

This clonotype was counted between two and nine times. This chain uses TRBV30 with TRBJ2-3; no reliable D call. The CDR3 spans 10 residues. The germline V gene has CDR1 GTSNPN and CDR2 SVGIG (reference sequence). Trimming removed 6 bases from V and 8 bases from J, with 9 bases in between. DNA of the CDR3: TGTGCCTGCGTGGTGGGTACGCAGTATTTT. It translates to CACVVGTQYF.

By share, this clonotype ranks as medium-sized. J is TRBJ1-2 and V is TRBV7-2; D ambiguous. Trimming cost V 5 bases and J 6 bases, with 7 bases left between them. CDR1 is SGHTA and CDR2 is FQGNSA in the germline V gene. This CDR3 region has 11 residues. The CDR3 region is CASSLQDGYTF. As DNA, the CDR3 is TGTGCCAGCAGCCTCCAGGATGGCTACACCTTC.

The V call is TRBV10-3, the J call TRBJ1-5, with no clear D. Germline V gene lookup returns CDR1 ENHRY and CDR2 SYGVKD. The V gene lost 4 bases and the J gene lost 3 bases, with 7 bases spanning the gap. The CDR3 length is 13 residues. The CDR3 bases are TGTGCCATCAGTGCCGGGGACAATCAGCCCCAGCATTTT. Its translation: CAISAGDNQPQHF.

Points on this clonotype: Lacking the conserved final phenylalanine or tryptophan, this CDR3 likely reflects a read error. The chain joins TRBV5-8 to TRBJ1-1, with 7 bases that match TRBD1. Per the germline V gene, CDR1 is SGHTS and CDR2 is YDEGEE. J gave up 7 bases and V 3 bases, and 12 bases lay outside the gene matches. The CDR3 covers 15 residues. CDR3 DNA: TGTGCCAGCAGCTCCGGGACAGCCGCCACCCTTGAAGCTTTCCTT. This sequence encodes CASSSGTAATLEAFL.

This clonotype has more than one count but fewer than ten. The chain uses TRBV28 and TRBJ1-2, with D maybe TRBD1 (5 bases). Germline V gives CDR1 MDHEN, CDR2 SYDVKM. The CDR3 totals 15 residues. Trimming shortened V by 1 base and J by 5 bases, and 14 bases separated the two germline ends. CDR3 bases: TGTGCCAGCAGTTTATACCCCTCCGGACAATATGGCTACACCTTC. Amino acids: CASSLYPSGQYGYTF.